The clone carrying this T cell receptor (beta chain) was observed a handful of times. This specimen comes from a study of shared T cell receptors in the human thymus. Looked up from germline, CDR1 is MNHEY and CDR2 is SMNVEV (reference sequence). The CDR3 sequence is 15 residues long. V was clipped by 5 bases and J by 2 bases, with 15 bases between them. The data were produced by immunoSEQ multiplex PCR, yet TCRdb's version contains in-frame clones alone and is incomplete. The sample has 700,000 or so clones; 80% to 90% are singletons. The same data also went into a second study, on human thymus T cells. As that study records: Obtained as resections during corrective heart surgery, the thymus tissue was then studied. The authors found apparently biased V and J gene usage in thymic and blood repertoires.

The receptor was isolated from a girl under three years old with a congenital heart defect. Sequenced: thymocytes. This chain joins TRBV27 and TRBJ1-2; weak D call: TRBD1 (6 bases). The CDR3 reads CASSPDRFGNYGYTF. CDR3 DNA: TGTGCCAGCAGTCCCGACAGGTTTGGAAACTATGGCTACACCTTC.